These T cell receptor beta chains were read from a single sample in a study of T cells in Graves' hyperthyroidism and ophthalmopathy. MiXCR was run by TCRdb on the multiplex PCR reads, yielding one entry per CDR3 protein. This sample has 600,000 or so distinct CDR3 sequences, with about 14% found just once. Sequencing was performed on blood. Receptor source: a woman aged 45-65 years with Graves' ophthalmopathy. The CDR3 runs from the conserved cysteine through the conserved F or W. D genes are given only for firm matches. Rows may omit the clone size; those that give it use once, few, many or a size class.

v_gene: TRBV28; j_gene: TRBJ2-1; len: 19; abundance: many; d_gene: TRBD2; CDR3aa: CASSSPGTSGRARYNEQFF; CDR3nt: TGTGCCAGCAGCTCACCCGGGACTAGCGGGAGGGCCCGATACAATGAGCAGTTCTTC
v_gene: TRBV19; j_gene: TRBJ1-1; len: 14; abundance: few; d_gene: TRBD1; CDR3aa: CASTLTTGATEAFF; CDR3nt: TGTGCCAGTACCTTGACCACAGGGGCCACTGAAGCTTTCTTT
v_gene: TRBV6-1; j_gene: TRBJ1-1; len: 13; abundance: many; d_gene: -; CDR3aa: CASSFRGNTEAFF; CDR3nt: TGTGCCAGCAGTTTCCGGGGAAACACTGAAGCTTTCTTT
v_gene: TRBV27; j_gene: TRBJ1-4; len: 18; abundance: many; d_gene: -; CDR3aa: CASVDPGTPPSTNEKLFF; CDR3nt: TGTGCCAGCGTTGACCCCGGGACCCCCCCGTCGACTAATGAAAAACTGTTTTTT
v_gene: TRBV20-1; j_gene: TRBJ2-5; len: 14; abundance: many; d_gene: TRBD1; CDR3aa: CSARDSTGVETQYF; CDR3nt: TGCAGTGCTAGAGATAGCACAGGGGTCGAGACCCAGTACTTC
v_gene: TRBV28; j_gene: TRBJ1-1; len: 13; abundance: many; d_gene: -; CDR3aa: CASSSPGDHEAFF; CDR3nt: TGTGCCAGCAGTTCCCCCGGGGACCATGAAGCTTTCTTT
v_gene: TRBV30; j_gene: TRBJ1-5; len: 13; abundance: many; d_gene: -; CDR3aa: CAWTENSNQPQHF; CDR3nt: TGTGCCTGGACAGAGAATAGCAATCAGCCCCAGCATTTT
v_gene: TRBV18; j_gene: TRBJ1-2; len: 12; abundance: many; d_gene: -; CDR3aa: CASSERGAGYTF; CDR3nt: TGTGCCAGCTCTGAACGAGGAGCGGGCTACACCTTC
v_gene: TRBV19; j_gene: TRBJ2-5; len: 15; abundance: -; d_gene: TRBD1; CDR3aa: CASSTTGGLGETQYF; CDR3nt: TGTGCCAGTAGTACGACAGGGGGATTGGGAGAGACCCAGTACTTC
v_gene: TRBV5-1; j_gene: TRBJ1-5; len: 15; abundance: many; d_gene: -; CDR3aa: CASWFPGKINQPQHF; CDR3nt: TGCGCCAGCTGGTTCCCCGGGAAGATCAATCAGCCCCAGCATTTT
v_gene: TRBV4-3; j_gene: TRBJ1-2; len: 14; abundance: many; d_gene: -; CDR3aa: CASSPGPAAYGYTF; CDR3nt: TGCGCCAGCAGCCCAGGCCCAGCAGCCTATGGCTACACCTTC
v_gene: TRBV6-1; j_gene: TRBJ2-6; len: 18; abundance: -; d_gene: TRBD2; CDR3aa: CASSLRLAGYSGANVLTF; CDR3nt: TGTGCCAGCAGCCTTCGACTAGCGGGTTACTCTGGGGCCAACGTCCTGACTTTC
v_gene: TRBV19; j_gene: TRBJ1-4; len: 13; abundance: few; d_gene: TRBD1; CDR3aa: CASSIEQGYKLFF; CDR3nt: TGTGCCAGTAGTATTGAACAGGGGTACAAACTGTTTTTT
v_gene: TRBV9; j_gene: TRBJ2-2; len: 15; abundance: -; d_gene: -; CDR3aa: CASSVERAWAGELFF; CDR3nt: TGTGCCAGCAGCGTAGAACGGGCTTGGGCCGGGGAGCTGTTTTTT
v_gene: TRBV27; j_gene: TRBJ1-2; len: 13; abundance: few; d_gene: TRBD1; CDR3aa: CASSLSGTGVFTF; CDR3nt: TGTGCCAGCAGTTTATCCGGGACAGGGGTCTTCACCTTC
v_gene: TRBV29-1; j_gene: TRBJ2-3; len: 17; abundance: many; d_gene: TRBD2; CDR3aa: CSVGGLAGGVSTDTQYF; CDR3nt: TGCAGCGTGGGGGGACTAGCGGGAGGAGTCAGCACAGATACGCAGTATTTT
v_gene: TRBV14; j_gene: TRBJ2-2; len: 15; abundance: few; d_gene: -; CDR3aa: CASSPTGRVTGELFF; CDR3nt: TGTGCCAGCAGCCCGACAGGCCGGGTCACCGGGGAGCTGTTTTTT
v_gene: TRBV20-1; j_gene: TRBJ2-1; len: 15; abundance: many; d_gene: TRBD1; CDR3aa: CSASLGQGMDNEQFF; CDR3nt: TGCAGTGCTAGTCTCGGACAGGGGATGGACAATGAGCAGTTCTTC
v_gene: TRBV12-3/TRBV12-4; j_gene: TRBJ1-4; len: 14; abundance: many; d_gene: -; CDR3aa: CASSSGGQWGKLFF; CDR3nt: TGTGCCAGCAGTTCGGGAGGGCAGTGGGGAAAACTGTTTTTT
v_gene: TRBV7-8; j_gene: TRBJ2-1; len: 16; abundance: -; d_gene: -; CDR3aa: CASSQPDWYSYNEQFF; CDR3nt: TGTGCCAGCAGCCAACCGGACTGGTACTCCTACAATGAGCAGTTCTTC
v_gene: TRBV14; j_gene: TRBJ1-1; len: 13; abundance: many; d_gene: -; CDR3aa: CASSLKMNTEAFF; CDR3nt: TGTGCCAGCAGCTTGAAGATGAACACTGAAGCTTTCTTT
v_gene: TRBV18; j_gene: TRBJ2-7; len: 16; abundance: many; d_gene: TRBD1; CDR3aa: CASSRGQGAPTYEQYF; CDR3nt: TGTGCCAGCTCACGCGGGCAGGGGGCTCCGACCTACGAGCAGTACTTC
v_gene: TRBV19; j_gene: TRBJ2-1; len: 13; abundance: many; d_gene: -; CDR3aa: CASSIGGRNEQFF; CDR3nt: TGTGCCAGTAGTATTGGAGGGAGGAATGAGCAGTTCTTC
v_gene: TRBV20-1; j_gene: TRBJ2-6; len: 15; abundance: -; d_gene: -; CDR3aa: CSARVRGGSANVLTF; CDR3nt: TGCAGTGCTAGAGTAAGGGGGGGCTCGGCCAACGTCCTGACTTTC
v_gene: TRBV6-1; j_gene: TRBJ2-2; len: 15; abundance: few; d_gene: -; CDR3aa: CASSALLGPSGELFF; CDR3nt: TGTGCCAGCAGTGCCCTACTGGGACCTTCCGGGGAGCTGTTTTTT
v_gene: TRBV20-1; j_gene: TRBJ2-5; len: 14; abundance: many; d_gene: TRBD1; CDR3aa: CSASLQGPQETQYF; CDR3nt: TGCAGTGCCAGTCTACAGGGGCCACAAGAGACCCAGTACTTC
v_gene: TRBV12-3/TRBV12-4; j_gene: TRBJ2-1; len: 15; abundance: many; d_gene: TRBD2; CDR3aa: CASSLETGLEEEQFF; CDR3nt: TGTGCCAGCAGTTTAGAAACGGGACTAGAGGAGGAGCAGTTCTTC
v_gene: TRBV11-3; j_gene: TRBJ2-1; len: 16; abundance: many; d_gene: -; CDR3aa: CASSTTTTKSYNEQFF; CDR3nt: TGTGCCAGCAGCACGACAACGACTAAATCCTACAATGAGCAGTTCTTC
v_gene: TRBV4-3; j_gene: TRBJ2-1; len: 17; abundance: many; d_gene: TRBD2; CDR3aa: CASSQDGLAGSYNEQFF; CDR3nt: TGCGCCAGCAGCCAAGACGGACTAGCGGGATCCTACAATGAGCAGTTCTTC
v_gene: TRBV24-1; j_gene: TRBJ2-7; len: 13; abundance: -; d_gene: -; CDR3aa: CAISDFRTMKQYF; CDR3nt: TGTGCCATCAGTGATTTTCGGACTATGAAGCAGTACTTC
v_gene: TRBV5-1; j_gene: TRBJ1-2; len: 13; abundance: few; d_gene: TRBD1; CDR3aa: CASSLEPGGGYTF; CDR3nt: TGCGCCAGCAGCTTGGAACCAGGGGGGGGCTACACCTTC
v_gene: TRBV20-1; j_gene: TRBJ2-1; len: 12; abundance: -; d_gene: -; CDR3aa: CSAPKLSLEQFF; CDR3nt: TGCAGTGCTCCTAAGTTGTCTTTGGAGCAGTTCTTC
v_gene: TRBV2; j_gene: TRBJ2-2; len: 17; abundance: many; d_gene: TRBD2; CDR3aa: CASRGFLLAENTGELFF; CDR3nt: TGTGCCAGCAGGGGGTTTTTACTAGCGGAGAACACCGGGGAGCTGTTTTTT
v_gene: TRBV12-3/TRBV12-4; j_gene: TRBJ2-3; len: 16; abundance: many; d_gene: TRBD2; CDR3aa: CASSLRSSGSPDTQYF; CDR3nt: TGTGCCAGCAGTTTAAGGTCTAGCGGGAGCCCAGATACGCAGTATTTT
v_gene: TRBV7-9; j_gene: TRBJ2-2; len: 18; abundance: many; d_gene: TRBD2; CDR3aa: CASSLNQSAGVPTGELFF; CDR3nt: TGTGCCAGCAGCTTAAATCAATCAGCGGGAGTGCCGACCGGGGAGCTGTTTTTT
v_gene: TRBV5-1; j_gene: TRBJ2-7; len: 15; abundance: many; d_gene: TRBD1; CDR3aa: CASSSGQGETYEQYF; CDR3nt: TGCGCCAGCAGCTCGGGACAGGGCGAAACCTACGAGCAGTACTTC
v_gene: TRBV11-2; j_gene: TRBJ2-3; len: 19; abundance: many; d_gene: TRBD2; CDR3aa: CASSLDRSRGLGSTDTQYF; CDR3nt: TGTGCCAGCAGCTTAGATCGGAGCCGGGGACTAGGAAGCACAGATACGCAGTATTTT
v_gene: TRBV15; j_gene: TRBJ2-3; len: 16; abundance: few; d_gene: TRBD2; CDR3aa: CATSRNSGSGPDTQYF; CDR3nt: TGTGCCACCAGCAGGAATAGCGGGAGCGGCCCAGATACGCAGTATTTT
v_gene: TRBV28; j_gene: TRBJ1-4; len: 14; abundance: few; d_gene: -; CDR3aa: CASRLQGNNEKLFF; CDR3nt: TGTGCCAGCAGACTACAGGGCAATAATGAAAAACTGTTTTTT
v_gene: TRBV3-1; j_gene: TRBJ1-1; len: 15; abundance: -; d_gene: -; CDR3aa: CASSQEWGSNTEAFF; CDR3nt: TGTGCCAGCAGCCAAGAGTGGGGATCGAACACTGAAGCTTTCTTT
v_gene: TRBV6-2/TRBV6-3; j_gene: TRBJ2-7; len: 14; abundance: -; d_gene: -; CDR3aa: CASSYRDNPYEQYF; CDR3nt: TGTGCCAGCAGTTACCGGGACAATCCTTACGAGCAGTACTTC
v_gene: TRBV2; j_gene: TRBJ1-5; len: 13; abundance: many; d_gene: -; CDR3aa: CASKVLVDQPQHF; CDR3nt: TGTGCCAGCAAGGTTTTGGTGGATCAGCCCCAGCATTTT
v_gene: TRBV12-3/TRBV12-4; j_gene: TRBJ2-7; len: 11; abundance: few; d_gene: -; CDR3aa: CASTEGYEQYF; CDR3nt: TGTGCCAGCACCGAAGGCTACGAGCAGTACTTC
v_gene: TRBV5-6; j_gene: TRBJ2-3; len: 14; abundance: many; d_gene: -; CDR3aa: CASSLPLGSDTQYF; CDR3nt: TGTGCCAGCAGCCTCCCCCTGGGATCTGATACGCAGTATTTT
v_gene: TRBV7-2; j_gene: TRBJ2-7; len: 14; abundance: many; d_gene: -; CDR3aa: CASSFDGTGYEQYF; CDR3nt: TGTGCCAGCAGCTTTGACGGAACCGGGTACGAGCAGTACTTC
v_gene: TRBV4-3; j_gene: TRBJ2-3; len: 15; abundance: few; d_gene: -; CDR3aa: CASSQDGGRTDTQYF; CDR3nt: TGCGCCAGCAGCCAAGATGGGGGTAGGACAGATACGCAGTATTTT
v_gene: TRBV2; j_gene: TRBJ2-2; len: 16; abundance: many; d_gene: -; CDR3aa: CASSDEPYANTGELFF; CDR3nt: TGTGCCAGCAGTGACGAACCTTACGCGAACACCGGGGAGCTGTTTTTT
v_gene: TRBV30; j_gene: TRBJ1-1; len: 14; abundance: many; d_gene: -; CDR3aa: CAWRTGTANTEAFF; CDR3nt: TGTGCCTGGAGGACCGGGACGGCGAACACTGAAGCTTTCTTT
v_gene: TRBV12-3/TRBV12-4; j_gene: TRBJ2-1; len: 13; abundance: many; d_gene: -; CDR3aa: CASSLGGEKEQFF; CDR3nt: TGTGCCAGCAGTTTAGGAGGAGAAAAGGAGCAGTTCTTC
v_gene: TRBV12-3/TRBV12-4; j_gene: TRBJ2-2; len: 18; abundance: many; d_gene: -; CDR3aa: CASSPGWGIERNTGELFF; CDR3nt: TGTGCCAGCAGCCCTGGATGGGGTATTGAGAGGAACACCGGGGAGCTGTTTTTT
v_gene: TRBV9; j_gene: TRBJ1-3; len: 15; abundance: -; d_gene: -; CDR3aa: CASSAEASSGNTIYF; CDR3nt: TGTGCCAGCAGCGCAGAAGCGTCGTCTGGAAACACCATATATTTT
v_gene: TRBV3-1; j_gene: TRBJ2-1; len: 15; abundance: many; d_gene: TRBD1; CDR3aa: CASSLGQVMGNEQFF; CDR3nt: TGTGCCAGCAGCCTTGGACAGGTGATGGGGAATGAGCAGTTCTTC
v_gene: TRBV7-9; j_gene: TRBJ2-3; len: 18; abundance: many; d_gene: TRBD2; CDR3aa: CAIQTLQTSGRAQDTQYF; CDR3nt: TGTGCCATCCAAACTCTACAGACTAGCGGGAGGGCTCAAGATACGCAGTATTTT
v_gene: TRBV4-3; j_gene: TRBJ2-1; len: 15; abundance: -; d_gene: -; CDR3aa: CASSQDGANYNEQFF; CDR3nt: TGCGCCAGCAGCCAAGACGGGGCTAATTACAATGAGCAGTTCTTC